The 3 T cell receptor beta chains below all came from one sample that was sequenced in a study of T cell changes during pregnancy in multiple sclerosis. Profiling relied on immunoSEQ multiplex PCR, and the TCRdb table lists in-frame clones only, not all of them. The sample lists fewer than 50,000 clones, approximately 88% occurring once. The starting material was CD4+ T cells from peripheral blood mononuclear cells, obtained in the first trimester of pregnancy. These TCRs come from a female donor with multiple sclerosis, enrolled in a pregnancy study.

This chain uses TRBV19 with TRBJ2-2, with unresolved D. CDR1 LNHDA and CDR2 SQIVND come from the germline V gene (reference sequence). The V end was cut by 3 bases, the J end by 0 bases, with 5 bases between. CDR3 length equals 14 residues. CDR3 protein: CASSISANTGELFF. In DNA, the CDR3 is TGTGCCAGTAGTATTTCTGCGAACACCGGGGAGCTGTTTTTT.

V usage is TRBV28 and J usage is TRBJ1-3, with TRBD1 as a possible D gene (5 bases). The CDR3 totals 15 residues. Germline V lookup: CDR1 MDHEN, CDR2 SYDVKM. V gave up 3 bases and J gave up 2 bases, with 11 bases separating them. CDR3 sequence reads: CASSFSRVTGNTIYF. The CDR3 coding sequence is TGTGCCAGCAGTTTCTCCAGGGTAACTGGAAACACCATATATTTT.

V and J are TRBV7-2 and TRBJ1-5; TRBD1 is a possible D gene (6 bases). The CDR3 is 18 residues long. With 5 bases removed from V and 2 bases from J, the gap between germline ends came to 22 bases. Germline CDR1 is SGHTA and CDR2 is FQGNSA. The CDR3 region has the DNA TGTGCCAGCAGCACCATGGCCGGGACACAAAGGGGCAATCAGCCCCAGCATTTT. This codes for CASSTMAGTQRGNQPQHF.